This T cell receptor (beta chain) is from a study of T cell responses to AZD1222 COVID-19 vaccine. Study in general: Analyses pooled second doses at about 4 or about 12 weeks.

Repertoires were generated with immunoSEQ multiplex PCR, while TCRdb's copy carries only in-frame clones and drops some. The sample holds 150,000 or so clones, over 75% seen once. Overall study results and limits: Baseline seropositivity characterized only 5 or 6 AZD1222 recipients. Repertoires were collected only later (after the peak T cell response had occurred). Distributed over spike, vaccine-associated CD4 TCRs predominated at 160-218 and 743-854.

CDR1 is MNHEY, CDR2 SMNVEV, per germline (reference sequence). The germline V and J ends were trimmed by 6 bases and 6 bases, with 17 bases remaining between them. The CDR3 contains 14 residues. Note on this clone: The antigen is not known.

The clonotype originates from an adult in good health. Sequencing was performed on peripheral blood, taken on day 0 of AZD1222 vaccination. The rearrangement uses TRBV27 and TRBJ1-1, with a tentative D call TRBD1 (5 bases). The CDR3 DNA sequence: TGTGCCAGCAGCCAAACGGGACGGCGCCCTGAAGCTTTCTTT. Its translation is CASSQTGRRPEAFF.